Listed below are T cell receptor beta chains from one sample, sequenced in a study of glioma-infiltrating T cells. Via MiXCR, TCRdb re-called the multiplex PCR reads, giving one row per CDR3 protein. This sample has over 120,000 distinct CDR3 sequences; about 39% occur once, and the top ten carry about a fifth. Sample: glioma tissue, nonneoplastic brain tissue, or PBMCs (not recorded which). The receptors stem from a human donor with low-grade glioma or glioblastoma, undergoing nonglioma brain surgery, or in good health (not recorded which). Both conserved end residues are part of each CDR3. Each record gives: clone size, V gene, D gene, J gene, CDR3 DNA, CDR3 protein. The D gene is left open where the match is weak. Clone size is not always given. Where it is, it says once, few, many or a class for expanded clones.

abundance: .
v_gene: TRBV20-1
d_gene: .
j_gene: TRBJ2-5
CDR3nt: TGCAGTGCTATGGGACCTAAGTACCAAGAGACCCAGTACTTC
CDR3aa: CSAMGPKYQETQYF

abundance: once
v_gene: TRBV19
d_gene: .
j_gene: TRBJ2-1
CDR3nt: TGTGCCAGTAGAAGTTGGGGGGTCGGTGAGCAGTTCTTC
CDR3aa: CASRSWGVGEQFF

abundance: .
v_gene: TRBV29-1
d_gene: .
j_gene: TRBJ2-1
CDR3nt: TGCAGCGTTGAACGTTGGGGGGGCAGCTACAATGAGCAGTTCTTC
CDR3aa: CSVERWGGSYNEQFF

abundance: few
v_gene: TRBV6-2/TRBV6-3
d_gene: .
j_gene: TRBJ1-1
CDR3nt: TGTGCCAGCAGTCACGGGACAAGGAAGACTGAAGCTTTCTTT
CDR3aa: CASSHGTRKTEAFF

abundance: .
v_gene: TRBV10-3
d_gene: .
j_gene: TRBJ1-1
CDR3nt: TGTGCCATCAAAGGACAGACGAACACTGAAGCTTTCTTT
CDR3aa: CAIKGQTNTEAFF

abundance: once
v_gene: TRBV5-1
d_gene: TRBD1
j_gene: TRBJ2-5
CDR3nt: TGCGCCAGCAGCTCCGGGACAGGGGGCCAAGAGACCCAGTACTTC
CDR3aa: CASSSGTGGQETQYF

abundance: .
v_gene: TRBV20-1
d_gene: TRBD2
j_gene: TRBJ2-1
CDR3nt: TGCAGTGCCGCTAGCGGGGCCTACAATGAGCAGTTCTTC
CDR3aa: CSAASGAYNEQFF

abundance: .
v_gene: TRBV11-2
d_gene: .
j_gene: TRBJ2-3
CDR3nt: TGTGCCAGCAGCTTAGAGCCCCAGGGTGGGGGGGCCAAAGATACGCAGTATTTT
CDR3aa: CASSLEPQGGGAKDTQYF

abundance: .
v_gene: TRBV6-1
d_gene: TRBD2
j_gene: TRBJ2-7
CDR3nt: TGTGCCATCACGTCAGGACTAGCTTACGAGCAGTACTTC
CDR3aa: CAITSGLAYEQYF

abundance: .
v_gene: TRBV6-2/TRBV6-3
d_gene: TRBD1
j_gene: TRBJ1-1
CDR3nt: TGTGCCAGCCGCAATCAGGACAGGCAGAAGACTGAAGCTTTCTTT
CDR3aa: CASRNQDRQKTEAFF

abundance: .
v_gene: TRBV12-3/TRBV12-4
d_gene: .
j_gene: TRBJ1-2
CDR3nt: TGTGCCAGCAGTTTGACTGGAGGCTACACCTTC
CDR3aa: CASSLTGGYTF

abundance: .
v_gene: TRBV6-1
d_gene: .
j_gene: TRBJ1-1
CDR3nt: TGTGCCAGCAGTTGGCGCCCGACTTCGGATCCTGAAGCTTTCTTT
CDR3aa: CASSWRPTSDPEAFF

abundance: .
v_gene: TRBV20-1
d_gene: .
j_gene: TRBJ1-2
CDR3nt: TGCAGTATCGGGGGGGGGGCGTTTGGCTACACCTTC
CDR3aa: CSIGGGAFGYTF

abundance: .
v_gene: TRBV20-1
d_gene: TRBD1
j_gene: TRBJ1-1
CDR3nt: TGCAGTGCTCCACAGAAGACAGGGTTAGGCACTGAAGCTTTCTTT
CDR3aa: CSAPQKTGLGTEAFF

abundance: .
v_gene: TRBV28
d_gene: .
j_gene: TRBJ1-2
CDR3nt: TGTGCCAGCAGTTTGAGTTCCGGGGGGGCGGGTGGCTACACCTTC
CDR3aa: CASSLSSGGAGGYTF

abundance: .
v_gene: TRBV6-2/TRBV6-3
d_gene: TRBD1
j_gene: TRBJ2-1
CDR3nt: TGTGCCAGCAGTTATGCCCGCAGGGGGAAGCCTGACAATGAGCAGTTCTTC
CDR3aa: CASSYARRGKPDNEQFF

abundance: .
v_gene: TRBV3-1
d_gene: TRBD1
j_gene: TRBJ1-1
CDR3nt: TGTGCCAGCAGCCAAGCCCTAACAGGGGGGACTGAAGCTTTCTTT
CDR3aa: CASSQALTGGTEAFF

abundance: once
v_gene: TRBV6-5
d_gene: TRBD2
j_gene: TRBJ2-7
CDR3nt: TGTGCCAGCAGCCAAGATCCTAGCGGCGCCTACGAGCAATACTTC
CDR3aa: CASSQDPSGAYEQYF